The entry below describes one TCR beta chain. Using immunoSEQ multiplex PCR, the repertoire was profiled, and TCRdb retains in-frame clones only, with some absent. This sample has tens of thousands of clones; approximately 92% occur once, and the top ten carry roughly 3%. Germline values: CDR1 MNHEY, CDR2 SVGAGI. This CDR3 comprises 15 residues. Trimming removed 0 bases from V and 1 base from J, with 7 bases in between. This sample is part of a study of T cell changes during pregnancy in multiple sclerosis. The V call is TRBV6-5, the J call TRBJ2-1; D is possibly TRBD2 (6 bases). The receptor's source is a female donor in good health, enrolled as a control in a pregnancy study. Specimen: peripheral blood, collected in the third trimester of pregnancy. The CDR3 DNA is TGTGCCAGCAGTTACTCCGGGAGTTCCTACAATGAGCAGTTCTTC. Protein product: CASSYSGSSYNEQFF.